This T cell receptor (beta chain) was recorded in a study of Graves' ophthalmopathy and Graves' hyperthyroidism. Overall study context: Investigators collected peripheral blood at initial diagnosis, before any treatment was given.

This clonotype has a count of ten or more. RNA transcripts served as template for amplifying TCR beta CDR3 sequences. HTBI-primed first-round RT-PCR preceded second-round multiplex PCR. TCRdb re-called the multiplex PCR reads with MiXCR, one entry per CDR3 protein. The sample lists over 500,000 distinct CDR3 sequences; 22% were seen once. The specimen sequenced was peripheral blood. This TCR was sampled from a woman between 18 and 29 years old with stable Graves' hyperthyroidism. Some clones in this sample may be carry-over from other donors' samples.

The CDR3 DNA reads TGCGCCAGCAGTGCCTGTTGGGATCAGTACTTC. Amino acid sequence: CASSACWDQYF. The chain combines TRBV10-1 with TRBJ2-7; D remains unclear. Germline CDR1 reads WNHNN; CDR2 reads SYGVQD (reference sequence). The V end lost 4 bases, the J end lost 10 bases, and 11 bases lay between the germline ends. The CDR3 contains 11 residues.